This T cell receptor beta chain was sequenced in a study of cytomegalovirus exposure and HLA in healthy donors. Only in-frame clones appear in the TCRdb table, and some are missing; sequencing was by immunoSEQ multiplex PCR. The table includes tens of thousands of clones, just under 95% detected once. On this clone itself: Its antigen remains unidentified.

Germline lookup yields CDR1 SEHNR and CDR2 FQNEAQ (reference sequence). J gave up 9 bases and V 1 base, and 12 bases lay outside the gene matches. The CDR3 runs 17 residues. Whole-study results and caveats: Altogether, 150 to 200 TCR beta chains were recorded as cytomegalovirus-associated.

The receptor's source is a woman between 18 and 29 years old in good health and CMV-seropositive. J is TRBJ1-6 and V is TRBV7-9; TRBD1 agrees at 7 bases. Source material: PBMCs. CDR3 nucleotides: TGTGCCAGCAGCTTAGACGAAACAGGGGATGGGGTTTCACCCCTCCACTTT. This gives the protein CASSLDETGDGVSPLHF. Full variable domain (remainder filled in from reference TRBV7-9 and TRBJ1-6): DTGVSQNPRHKITKRGQNVTFRCDPISEHNRLYWYRQTLGQGPEFLTYFQNEAQLEKSRLLSDRFSAERPKGSFSTLEIQRTEQGDSAMYLCASSLDETGDGVSPLHFGNGTRLTVT.